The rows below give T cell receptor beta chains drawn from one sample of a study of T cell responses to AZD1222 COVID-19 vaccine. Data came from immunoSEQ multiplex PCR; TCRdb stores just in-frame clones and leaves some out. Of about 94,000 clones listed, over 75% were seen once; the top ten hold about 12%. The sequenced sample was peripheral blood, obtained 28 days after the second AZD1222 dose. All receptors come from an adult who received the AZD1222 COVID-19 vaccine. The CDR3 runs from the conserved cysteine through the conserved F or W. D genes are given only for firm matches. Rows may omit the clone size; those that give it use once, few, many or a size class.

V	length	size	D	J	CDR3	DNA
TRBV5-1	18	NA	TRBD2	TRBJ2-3	CASSPRTSGGARTDTQYF	TGCGCCAGCAGCCCGCGGACTAGCGGGGGGGCTCGCACAGATACGCAGTATTTT
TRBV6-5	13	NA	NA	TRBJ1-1	CASGEGGRTEAFF	TGTGCCAGCGGAGAGGGGGGCCGGACTGAAGCTTTCTTT
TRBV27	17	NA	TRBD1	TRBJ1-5	CASSSPGTGALNQPQHF	TGTGCCAGCAGTTCCCCCGGGACAGGGGCCCTGAATCAGCCCCAGCATTTT
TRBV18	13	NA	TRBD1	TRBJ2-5	CASSTGEEETQYF	TGTGCCAGCTCGACAGGGGAGGAAGAGACCCAGTACTTC
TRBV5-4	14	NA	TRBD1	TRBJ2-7	CASSLGGQGYEQYF	TGTGCCAGCAGCTTGGGGGGACAGGGCTACGAGCAGTACTTC
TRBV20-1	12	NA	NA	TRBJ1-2	CSASFAGYGYTF	TGCAGTGCTAGTTTTGCCGGCTATGGCTACACCTTC
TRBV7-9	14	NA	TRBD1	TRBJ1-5	CASSYQGALQPQHF	TGTGCCAGCAGCTATCAGGGGGCCCTTCAGCCCCAGCATTTT
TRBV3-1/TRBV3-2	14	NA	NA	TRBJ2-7	CASSPGGTPHEQYF	TGTGCCAGCAGCCCGGGCGGGACCCCACACGAGCAGTACTTC
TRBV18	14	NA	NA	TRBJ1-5	CASSYGEVNQPQHF	TGTGCCAGCTCCTACGGGGAAGTTAATCAGCCCCAGCATTTT
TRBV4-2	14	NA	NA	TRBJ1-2	CASSHSEGSYGYTF	TGTGCCAGCAGCCATTCGGAGGGAAGCTATGGCTACACCTTC
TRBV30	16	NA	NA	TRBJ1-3	CAWSIRASVSGNTIYF	TGTGCCTGGTCAATCCGGGCAAGTGTCTCTGGAAACACCATATATTTT
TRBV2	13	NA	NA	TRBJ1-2	CASGGSANYGYTF	TGTGCCAGCGGGGGGAGCGCTAACTATGGCTACACCTTC
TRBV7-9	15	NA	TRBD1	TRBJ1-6	CASSPGTGGNSPLHF	TGTGCCAGCAGCCCCGGGACAGGGGGGAATTCACCCCTCCACTTT
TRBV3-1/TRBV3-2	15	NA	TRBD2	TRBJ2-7	CASRPGLAGTYEQYF	TGTGCCAGCAGACCCGGACTAGCAGGAACCTACGAGCAGTACTTC
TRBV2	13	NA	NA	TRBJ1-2	CASSYRVEYGYTF	TGTGCCAGCAGTTACAGGGTCGAATATGGCTACACCTTC
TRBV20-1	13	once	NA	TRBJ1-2	CSASFRGDYGYTF	TGCAGTGCTAGTTTCCGCGGGGACTATGGCTACACCTTC
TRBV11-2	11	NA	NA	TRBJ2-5	CASLTQETQYF	TGTGCCAGCCTAACCCAAGAGACCCAGTACTTC
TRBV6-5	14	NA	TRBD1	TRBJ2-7	CASRIGQGRYEQYF	TGTGCCAGCAGAATCGGACAGGGGAGGTACGAGCAGTACTTC
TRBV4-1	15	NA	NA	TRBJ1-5	CASSQGQDSNQPQHF	TGCGCCAGCAGCCAAGGGCAGGATAGCAATCAGCCCCAGCATTTT
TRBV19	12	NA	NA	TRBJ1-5	CASRGRGQPQHF	TGTGCCAGTAGGGGACGCGGTCAGCCCCAGCATTTT
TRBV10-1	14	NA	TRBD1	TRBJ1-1	CASSKTGLDAEAFF	TGCGCCAGCAGCAAGACAGGGTTGGACGCTGAAGCTTTCTTT
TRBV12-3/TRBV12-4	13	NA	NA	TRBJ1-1	CASPPAGDTEAFF	TGTGCCAGCCCACCGGCCGGGGACACTGAAGCTTTCTTT
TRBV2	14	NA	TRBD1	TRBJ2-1	CASRDSGQPNEQFF	TGTGCCAGCAGGGATTCGGGACAGCCTAATGAGCAGTTCTTC
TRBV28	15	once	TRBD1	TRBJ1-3	CASTIMTGQGNTIYF	TGTGCCAGCACCATAATGACAGGGCAAGGAAACACCATATATTTT
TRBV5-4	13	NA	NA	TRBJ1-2	CASSLTANYGYTF	TGTGCCAGCAGCTTGACAGCTAACTATGGCTACACCTTC
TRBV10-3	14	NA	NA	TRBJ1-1	CAISVRAGDTEAFF	TGTGCCATCAGTGTCCGGGCGGGGGACACTGAAGCTTTCTTT
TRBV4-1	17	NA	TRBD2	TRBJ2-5	CASSQTETSGSQETQYF	TGCGCCAGCAGCCAAACCGAAACTAGCGGGAGCCAAGAGACCCAGTACTTC
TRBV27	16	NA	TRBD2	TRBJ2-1	CASNRLAVNSYNEQFF	TGTGCCAGCAATAGGCTAGCGGTTAACTCCTACAATGAGCAGTTCTTC
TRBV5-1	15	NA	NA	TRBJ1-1	CASSFPEGPNTEAFF	TGCGCCAGCAGCTTCCCCGAGGGGCCGAACACTGAAGCTTTCTTT
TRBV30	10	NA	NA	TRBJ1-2	CAWRNYGYTF	TGTGCCTGGAGAAACTATGGCTACACCTTC
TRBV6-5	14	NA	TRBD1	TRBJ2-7	CASSSTGSSYEQYF	TGTGCCAGCAGTTCGACAGGGAGCTCCTACGAGCAGTACTTC
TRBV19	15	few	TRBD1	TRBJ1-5	CATDALDRGGQPQHF	TGTGCCACCGACGCACTTGACAGGGGAGGGCAGCCCCAGCATTTT
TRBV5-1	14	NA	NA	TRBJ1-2	CASSLEQKGYGYTF	TGCGCCAGCAGCTTGGAACAGAAGGGCTATGGCTACACCTTC
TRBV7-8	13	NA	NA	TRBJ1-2	CASSTDSHYGYTF	TGTGCCAGCAGCACAGACAGCCACTATGGCTACACCTTC
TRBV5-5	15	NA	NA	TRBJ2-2	CASSFNPENTGELFF	TGTGCCAGCAGCTTTAATCCCGAGAACACCGGGGAGCTGTTTTTT
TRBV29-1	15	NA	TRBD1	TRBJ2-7	CSCDTGADSTGEQYF	TGCAGTTGCGATACAGGGGCTGACTCAACTGGCGAGCAGTACTTC
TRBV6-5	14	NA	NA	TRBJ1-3	CASSSTQPGNTIYF	TGTGCCAGCAGTTCCACCCAACCAGGAAACACCATATATTTT
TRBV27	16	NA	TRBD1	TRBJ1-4	CASSPMGQSTNEKLFF	TGTGCCAGCAGTCCCATGGGACAGTCAACTAATGAAAAACTGTTTTTT
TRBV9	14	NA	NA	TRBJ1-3	CASSAGLSGNTIYF	TGTGCCAGCAGCGCAGGCCTCTCTGGAAACACCATATATTTT
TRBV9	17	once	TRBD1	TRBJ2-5	CASSVEGTGGIQETQYF	TGTGCCAGCAGCGTAGAGGGGACAGGGGGAATCCAAGAGACCCAGTACTTC
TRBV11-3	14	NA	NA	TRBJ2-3	CASSFDPSTDTQYF	TGTGCCAGCAGCTTCGATCCTAGCACAGATACGCAGTATTTT
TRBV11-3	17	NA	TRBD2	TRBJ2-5	CASSLEGSGGPPETQYF	TGTGCCAGCAGCTTAGAAGGTAGCGGGGGGCCCCCGGAGACCCAGTACTTC
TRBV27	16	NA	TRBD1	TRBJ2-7	CASSIWSGTGSGEQYF	TGTGCCAGCAGTATCTGGTCCGGGACAGGGTCGGGGGAGCAGTACTTC
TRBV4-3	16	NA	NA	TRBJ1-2	CASSQDWWGANYGYTF	TGCGCCAGCAGCCAAGATTGGTGGGGAGCTAACTATGGCTACACCTTC
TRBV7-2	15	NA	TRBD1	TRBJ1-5	CASSLQGALNQPQHF	TGTGCCAGCAGCCTTCAGGGGGCGCTTAATCAGCCCCAGCATTTT
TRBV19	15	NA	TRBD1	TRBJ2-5	CASSPRTGGGETQYF	TGTGCCAGTAGTCCTCGGACAGGGGGCGGAGAGACCCAGTACTTC
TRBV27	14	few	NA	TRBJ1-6	CASNDYSYNSPLHF	TGTGCCAGCAATGACTACTCCTATAATTCACCCCTCCACTTT
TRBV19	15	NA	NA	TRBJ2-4	CASSPTSLARNIQYF	TGTGCCAGTAGTCCGACTAGTCTAGCGAGAAACATTCAGTACTTC